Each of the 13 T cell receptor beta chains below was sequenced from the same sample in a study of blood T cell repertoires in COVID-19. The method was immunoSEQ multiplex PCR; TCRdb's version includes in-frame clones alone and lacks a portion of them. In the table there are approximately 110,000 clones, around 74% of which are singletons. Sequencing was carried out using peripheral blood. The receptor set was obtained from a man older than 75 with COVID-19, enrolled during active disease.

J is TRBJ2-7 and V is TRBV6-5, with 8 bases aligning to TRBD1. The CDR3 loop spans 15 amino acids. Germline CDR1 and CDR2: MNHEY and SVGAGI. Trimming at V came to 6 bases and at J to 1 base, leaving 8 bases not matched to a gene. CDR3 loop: CASSSGQGRSYEQYF. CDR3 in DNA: TGTGCCAGCAGCTCTGGACAGGGTAGGTCCTACGAGCAGTACTTC.

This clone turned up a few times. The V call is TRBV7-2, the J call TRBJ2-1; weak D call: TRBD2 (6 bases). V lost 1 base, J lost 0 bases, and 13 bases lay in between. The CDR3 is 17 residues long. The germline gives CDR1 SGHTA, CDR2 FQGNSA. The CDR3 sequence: CASSLGLATSSYNEQFF. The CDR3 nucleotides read TGTGCCAGCAGCTTAGGATTAGCGACTAGCTCCTACAATGAGCAGTTCTTC.

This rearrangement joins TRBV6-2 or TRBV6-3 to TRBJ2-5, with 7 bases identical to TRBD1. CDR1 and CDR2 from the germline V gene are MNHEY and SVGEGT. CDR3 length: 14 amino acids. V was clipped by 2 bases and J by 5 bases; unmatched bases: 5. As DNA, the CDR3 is TGTGCCAGCAGTTACGGGGACAGCCGGGAGACCCAGTACTTC. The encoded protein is CASSYGDSRETQYF.

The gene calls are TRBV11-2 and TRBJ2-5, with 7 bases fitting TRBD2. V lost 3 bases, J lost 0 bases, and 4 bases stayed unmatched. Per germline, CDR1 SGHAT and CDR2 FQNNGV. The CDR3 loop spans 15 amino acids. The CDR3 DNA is TGTGCCAGCAGCTTGGCCGGGACTAACCAAGAGACCCAGTACTTC. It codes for CASSLAGTNQETQYF.

CDR3 DNA sequence: TGTGCCAGTATAGTCGGGACAGCTAGCAATCAGCCCCAGCATTTT. Its translation is CASIVGTASNQPQHF. This chain joins TRBV19 and TRBJ1-5, with 7 bases identical to TRBD1. CDR3 size: 15 residues. The germline V gene encodes CDR1 LNHDA and CDR2 SQIVND (reference sequence). Trimming took 7 bases from V and 0 from J; bases not matched to a gene: 6.

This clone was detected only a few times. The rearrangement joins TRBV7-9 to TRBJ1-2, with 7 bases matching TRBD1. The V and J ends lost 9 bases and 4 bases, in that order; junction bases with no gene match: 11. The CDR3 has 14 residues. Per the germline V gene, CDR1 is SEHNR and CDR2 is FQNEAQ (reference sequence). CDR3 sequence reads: CASTGRGTVYGYTF. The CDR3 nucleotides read TGTGCCAGTACTGGACGCGGGACAGTCTATGGCTACACCTTC.

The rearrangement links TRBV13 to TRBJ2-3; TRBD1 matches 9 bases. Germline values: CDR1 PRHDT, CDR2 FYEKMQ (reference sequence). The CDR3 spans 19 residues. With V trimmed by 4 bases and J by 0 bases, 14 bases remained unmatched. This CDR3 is CASSYLPGQGFSSTDTQYF. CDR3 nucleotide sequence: TGTGCCAGCAGCTACTTACCGGGACAGGGATTCTCTAGCACAGATACGCAGTATTTT.

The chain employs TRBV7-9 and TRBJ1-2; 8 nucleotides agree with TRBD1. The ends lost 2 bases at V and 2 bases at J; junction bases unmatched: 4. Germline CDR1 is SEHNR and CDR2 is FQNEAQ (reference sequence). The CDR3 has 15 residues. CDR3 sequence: CASSLQGATNYGYTF. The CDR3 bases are TGTGCCAGCAGCTTACAGGGGGCGACCAACTATGGCTACACCTTC.

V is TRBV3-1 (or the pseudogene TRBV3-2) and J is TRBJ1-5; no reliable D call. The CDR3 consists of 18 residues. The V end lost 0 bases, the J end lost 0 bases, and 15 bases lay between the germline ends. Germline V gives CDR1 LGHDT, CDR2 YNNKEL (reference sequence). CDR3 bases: TGTGCCAGCAGCCAAGAGGGAGCGGACCCGACTAGCAATCAGCCCCAGCATTTT. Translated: CASSQEGADPTSNQPQHF.

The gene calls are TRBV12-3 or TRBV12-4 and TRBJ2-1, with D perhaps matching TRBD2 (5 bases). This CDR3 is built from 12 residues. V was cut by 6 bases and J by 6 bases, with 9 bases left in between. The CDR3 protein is CASSPTSNEQFF. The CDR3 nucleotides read TGTGCCAGCAGCCCTACTAGCAATGAGCAGTTCTTC.

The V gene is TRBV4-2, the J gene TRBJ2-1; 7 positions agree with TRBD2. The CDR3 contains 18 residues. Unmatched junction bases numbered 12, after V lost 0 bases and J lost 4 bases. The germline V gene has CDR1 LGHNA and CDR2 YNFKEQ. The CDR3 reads CASSQEGSAGVPYNEQFF. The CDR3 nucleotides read TGTGCCAGCAGCCAAGAGGGCTCGGCGGGAGTACCTTACAATGAGCAGTTCTTC.

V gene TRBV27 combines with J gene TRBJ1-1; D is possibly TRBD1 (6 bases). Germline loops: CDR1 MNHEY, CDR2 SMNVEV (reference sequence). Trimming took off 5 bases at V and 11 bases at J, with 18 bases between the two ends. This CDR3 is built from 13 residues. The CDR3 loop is CASSHLQGSLAFF. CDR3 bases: TGTGCCAGCAGTCACTTACAGGGTTCTCTCGCTTTCTTT.

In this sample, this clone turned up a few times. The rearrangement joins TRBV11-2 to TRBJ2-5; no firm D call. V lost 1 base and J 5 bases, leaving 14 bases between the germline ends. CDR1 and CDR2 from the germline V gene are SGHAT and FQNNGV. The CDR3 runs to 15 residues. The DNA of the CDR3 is TGTGCCAGCAGCTTAGTTTGGGCCCGACGGGAGACCCAGTACTTC. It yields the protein CASSLVWARRETQYF.